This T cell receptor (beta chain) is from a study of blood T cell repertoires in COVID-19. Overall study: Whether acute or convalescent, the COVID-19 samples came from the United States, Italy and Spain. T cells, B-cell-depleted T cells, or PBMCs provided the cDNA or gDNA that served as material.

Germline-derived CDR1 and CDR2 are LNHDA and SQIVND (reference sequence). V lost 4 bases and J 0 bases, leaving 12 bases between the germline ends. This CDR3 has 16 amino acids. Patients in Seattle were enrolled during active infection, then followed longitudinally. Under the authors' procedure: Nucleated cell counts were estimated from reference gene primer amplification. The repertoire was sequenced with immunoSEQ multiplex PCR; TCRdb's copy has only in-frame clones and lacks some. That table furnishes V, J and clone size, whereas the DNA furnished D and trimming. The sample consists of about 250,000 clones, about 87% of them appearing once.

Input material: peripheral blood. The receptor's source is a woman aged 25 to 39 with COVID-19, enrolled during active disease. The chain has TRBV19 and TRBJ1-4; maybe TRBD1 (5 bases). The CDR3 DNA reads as TGTGCCAGTAGTACCCTCGCACAGGCAACTAATGAAAAACTGTTTTTT. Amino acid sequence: CASSTLAQATNEKLFF.